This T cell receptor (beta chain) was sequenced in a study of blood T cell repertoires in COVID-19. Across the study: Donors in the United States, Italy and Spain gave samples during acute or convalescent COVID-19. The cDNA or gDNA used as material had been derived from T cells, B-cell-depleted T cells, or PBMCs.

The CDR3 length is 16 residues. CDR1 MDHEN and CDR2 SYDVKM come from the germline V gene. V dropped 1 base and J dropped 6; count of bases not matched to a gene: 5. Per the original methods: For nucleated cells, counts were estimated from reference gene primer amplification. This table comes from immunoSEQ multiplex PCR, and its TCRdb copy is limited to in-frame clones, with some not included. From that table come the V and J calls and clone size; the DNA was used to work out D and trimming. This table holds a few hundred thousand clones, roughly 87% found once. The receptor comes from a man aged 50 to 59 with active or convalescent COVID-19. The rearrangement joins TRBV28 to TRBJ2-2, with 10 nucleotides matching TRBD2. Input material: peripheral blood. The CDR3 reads CASSLSSGGSPGELFF. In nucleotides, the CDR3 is TGTGCCAGCAGTTTATCTAGCGGGGGCTCCCCCGGGGAGCTGTTTTTT.